The rows below give T cell receptor beta chains drawn from one sample of a study of T cell responses to AZD1222 COVID-19 vaccine. Some clones are missing from TCRdb's copy, which holds only in-frame ones; the method was immunoSEQ multiplex PCR. The sample has approximately 150,000 clones; approximately 92% are singletons. Sample: peripheral blood, taken on day 0 of AZD1222 vaccination. The receptors stem from an adult in good health. The CDR3 runs from the conserved cysteine through the conserved F or W. The D gene is left open where the match is weak. The size field is filled for only some rows; it gives once, few, many or a size class.

size	J	D	V	DNA	CDR3
once	TRBJ1-1	TRBD1	TRBV5-1	TGCGCCAGCAGTTTCGACAGGGCTTCGTGGTCTGAAGCTTTCTTT	CASSFDRASWSEAFF
-	TRBJ2-2	-	TRBV7-9	TGTGCCAGCAGCGGTGCGGGGGCAACCGGGGAGCTGTTTTTT	CASSGAGATGELFF
-	TRBJ1-1	-	TRBV5-5	TGTGCCAGCAGCTTGCAGACCACTGAAGCTTTCTTT	CASSLQTTEAFF
-	TRBJ1-5	-	TRBV7-2	TGTGCCAGCAGTTCCTTGGGCGGTAGCAATCAGCCCCAGCATTTT	CASSSLGGSNQPQHF
-	TRBJ2-2	TRBD1	TRBV19	TGTGCCAGTAGACGGACAGGGGGCACCGGGGAGCTGTTTTTT	CASRRTGGTGELFF
-	TRBJ2-1	TRBD2	TRBV27	TGTGCCAGCAAACTTACGGGGACTAGCGCCTACAATGAGCAGTTCTTC	CASKLTGTSAYNEQFF
-	TRBJ1-3	-	TRBV29-1	TGCAGCGTTCTTCACGGCTCTGGAAACACCATATATTTT	CSVLHGSGNTIYF
-	TRBJ1-1	-	TRBV9	TGTGCCAGCAGTCTGGATGGGGGATCCCCTGAAGCTTTCTTT	CASSLDGGSPEAFF
-	TRBJ2-6	-	TRBV5-4	TGTGCCAGCAGCTCCACCGGGACAGCGGGGGCTGGGGCCAACGTCCTGACTTTC	CASSSTGTAGAGANVLTF
-	TRBJ1-3	-	TRBV5-6	TGTGCCAGCAGCGTACGGGTGAATTCTGGAAACACCATATATTTT	CASSVRVNSGNTIYF
-	TRBJ1-2	TRBD1	TRBV6-5	TGTGCCAGCAGAGGGACAGGGGTCTCCTACACCTTC	CASRGTGVSYTF
-	TRBJ1-1	-	TRBV19	TGTGCCAGTATACAGACGGATATCATGAACACTGAAGCTTTCTTT	CASIQTDIMNTEAFF
-	TRBJ1-1	-	TRBV5-1	TGCGCCAGCAGCTTGGTGTGGCAGATGAACACTGAAGCTTTCTTT	CASSLVWQMNTEAFF
-	TRBJ2-7	-	TRBV4-1	TGCGCCAGCAGCCGCCTAATCTTGGACGAGCAGTACTTC	CASSRLILDEQYF
-	TRBJ2-3	TRBD2	TRBV11-2	TGTGCCAGCAGCCCAAGAGCGGGGGGTACCCAGGGTACGCAGTATTTT	CASSPRAGGTQGTQYF
few	TRBJ2-1	TRBD2	TRBV10-3	TGTGCCATCAGTGGACTAGCGGGAGTGGATGAGCAGTTCTTC	CAISGLAGVDEQFF
-	TRBJ1-6	-	TRBV28	TGTGCCAGCAGTCCCACCTTGGGGCGGGACTCACCCCTCCACTTT	CASSPTLGRDSPLHF
-	TRBJ1-2	-	TRBV19	TGTGCCAGTAGTTCGGCCTTATCCGGGACCAACTATGGCTACACCTTC	CASSSALSGTNYGYTF
-	TRBJ1-5	-	TRBV2	TGTGCCACTTCGAGACAGGCAAATCAGCCCCAGCATTTT	CATSRQANQPQHF
-	TRBJ2-5	-	TRBV3-1/TRBV3-2	TGTGCCAGCAGCCGTTTAGGGGGTGGGGAGACCCAGTACTTC	CASSRLGGGETQYF
-	TRBJ2-5	-	TRBV2	TGTGCCAGCAGTGGAGGCCTCCAAGAGACCCAGTACTTC	CASSGGLQETQYF
-	TRBJ1-6	-	TRBV30	TGTGCCTGGAGGTTGGGGGGGCCGCGCTCCTATAATTCACCCCTCCACTTT	CAWRLGGPRSYNSPLHF
-	TRBJ2-1	TRBD2	TRBV3-1/TRBV3-2	TGTGCCAGCAGCCAAGATCGTAGCGGGGGGGCCTTCCACAATGAGCAGTTCTTC	CASSQDRSGGAFHNEQFF
-	TRBJ1-6	-	TRBV3-1/TRBV3-2	TGTGCCAGCAGCCCCGGACAGCCTCTCTCACCCCTCCACTTT	CASSPGQPLSPLHF
-	TRBJ2-7	-	TRBV18	TGTGCCAGCTCACCGGGGCCGGGAGAGCAGTACTTC	CASSPGPGEQYF
-	TRBJ1-1	-	TRBV28	TGTGCCAGCAGTTTTTCCCGTTCCGCTGAAGCTTTCTTT	CASSFSRSAEAFF
-	TRBJ2-1	-	TRBV4-1	TGCGCCAGCAGCCAATTTCGTGGGTCACCGGGGAATGAGCAGTTCTTC	CASSQFRGSPGNEQFF
-	TRBJ1-6	TRBD1	TRBV16	TGTGCCAGCAGCCAAGGGGACAGCATTTCACCCCTCCACTTT	CASSQGDSISPLHF
few	TRBJ1-2	-	TRBV15	TGTGCCACCAGCAGCTTTACAGGGAATCAGGGATATGGCTACACCTTC	CATSSFTGNQGYGYTF
-	TRBJ2-3	-	TRBV24-1	TGTGCCACCAGTGGGGGCCTTATGGGTCGCACAGATACGCAGTATTTT	CATSGGLMGRTDTQYF
few	TRBJ1-5	-	TRBV19	TGTGCCAGTAGTTCTTCCACAGGGTCAAGCAATCAGCCCCAGCATTTT	CASSSSTGSSNQPQHF
-	TRBJ2-2	TRBD2	TRBV5-4	TGTGCCAGCAGCCGGGGGGAAGGATGGACCGGGGAGCTGTTTTTT	CASSRGEGWTGELFF
-	TRBJ1-1	-	TRBV6-5	TGTGCCAGCAGTTACTCGGTAGTGGGGAACACTGAAGCTTTCTTT	CASSYSVVGNTEAFF
-	TRBJ2-6	-	TRBV14	TGTGCCAGCAGCCACAGACTCGGGGCCAACGTCCTGACTTTC	CASSHRLGANVLTF
-	TRBJ2-7	-	TRBV15	TGTGCCACCAGCAGAGATGCGGGAAAAGTTTACGAGCAGTACTTC	CATSRDAGKVYEQYF
-	TRBJ2-1	-	TRBV19	TGTGCCAGTAGTGACAGGACAGGAGGGTACAATGAGCAGTTCTTC	CASSDRTGGYNEQFF
-	TRBJ1-3	-	TRBV6-5	TGTGCCAGCAGTTACGAGGAGGGCCTCTCTGGAAACACCATATATTTT	CASSYEEGLSGNTIYF
once	TRBJ2-5	-	TRBV7-3	TGTGCCAGCAGCAAATCTAGGGAAGAGACCCAGTACTTC	CASSKSREETQYF
-	TRBJ1-3	-	TRBV19	TGTGCCAGTAGTAGGGGTAGGCGGAACACCATATATTTT	CASSRGRRNTIYF
few	TRBJ2-3	TRBD2	TRBV13	TGTGCCACGCTTAGCGGGGGGGCGGCAGATACGCAGTATTTT	CATLSGGAADTQYF
-	TRBJ2-1	-	TRBV6-1	TGTGCCAGCAGTGCCCGCAATAGGAGGGGCTCCTACAATGAGCAGTTCTTC	CASSARNRRGSYNEQFF
-	TRBJ1-2	-	TRBV7-6	TGTGCCAGCAGCTTAACAGGCTCTCCACTCGATGGCCATGGGGGTCGGGATGGCTACACCTTC	CASSLTGSPLDGHGGRDGYTF
-	TRBJ2-5	-	TRBV15	TGTGCCACCAGCAGGGGGGAGGCGGAGACCCAGTACTTC	CATSRGEAETQYF
-	TRBJ2-7	TRBD2	TRBV11-2	TGTGCCAGCAGCCAAACTAGCGGGAGGCACTACGAGCAGTACTTC	CASSQTSGRHYEQYF
-	TRBJ1-2	-	TRBV24-1	TGTGCCACCAGTGATTCATCCCGAGGTCGTTACGGCTACACCTTC	CATSDSSRGRYGYTF
-	TRBJ2-7	-	TRBV3-1/TRBV3-2	TGTGCCAGCAGCCAAGATTGGTACGAGCAGTACTTC	CASSQDWYEQYF
-	TRBJ2-6	-	TRBV18	TGTGCCAGCTCTCAGCTGGACGGAATCTCTGGGGCCAACGTCCTGACTTTC	CASSQLDGISGANVLTF
-	TRBJ1-4	-	TRBV30	TGTGCCTGGAGTGTACAGGGTAATGAAAAACTGTTTTTT	CAWSVQGNEKLFF
-	TRBJ2-1	TRBD2	TRBV25-1	TGTGCCAGCAGTGCGTACCCCGCTAGCGGGCCCTACAATGAGCAGTTCTTC	CASSAYPASGPYNEQFF
once	TRBJ2-7	TRBD1	TRBV6-2/TRBV6-3	TGTGCCAGCATCCCGACAGGGGTAACTTCAGAGCAGTACTTC	CASIPTGVTSEQYF
once	TRBJ1-6	-	TRBV6-1	TGTGCCAGCAGTGAAGTCGGATCTAATTCACCCCTCCACTTT	CASSEVGSNSPLHF
once	TRBJ1-2	-	TRBV19	TGTGCCAGTAGTATTCAATCAGGCCTCGGGGGCTACACCTTC	CASSIQSGLGGYTF
-	TRBJ1-6	-	TRBV12-5	TGTGCTAGTGTCCTCATGACAGCGAGCTCCTATAATTCACCCCTCCACTTT	CASVLMTASSYNSPLHF
once	TRBJ2-7	-	TRBV5-6	TGTGCCAGCAGCCTCGGTCCCACAGTTGTGTCCTACGAGCAGTACTTC	CASSLGPTVVSYEQYF
-	TRBJ2-5	-	TRBV7-7	TGTGCTAGCAGCTCCCACGTAGTGACTACGCTACAAGAGACCCAGTACTTC	CASSSHVVTTLQETQYF